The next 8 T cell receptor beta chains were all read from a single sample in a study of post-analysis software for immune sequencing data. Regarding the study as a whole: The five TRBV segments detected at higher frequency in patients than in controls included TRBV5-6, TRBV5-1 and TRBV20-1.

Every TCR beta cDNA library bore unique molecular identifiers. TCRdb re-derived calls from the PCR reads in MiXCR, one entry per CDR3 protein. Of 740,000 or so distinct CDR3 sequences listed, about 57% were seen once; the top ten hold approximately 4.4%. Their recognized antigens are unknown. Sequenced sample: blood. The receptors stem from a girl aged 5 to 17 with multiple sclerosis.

The CDR3 DNA follows: TGTGCCAGCAGCTTAAGCTTCGAGGAGACCCAGTACTTC. Encoded protein: CASSLSFEETQYF. The chain combines TRBV7-9 with TRBJ2-5; D is uncertain. The CDR3 spans 13 residues. Trimming took 2 bases from V and 5 from J, leaving 9 bases between them. Per the germline V gene, CDR1 is SEHNR and CDR2 is FQNEAQ (reference sequence).

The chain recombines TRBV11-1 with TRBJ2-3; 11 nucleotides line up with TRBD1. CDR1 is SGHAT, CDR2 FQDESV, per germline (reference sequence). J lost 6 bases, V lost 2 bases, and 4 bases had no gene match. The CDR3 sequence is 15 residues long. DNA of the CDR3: TGTGCCAGCAGCTTAAGGACAGGGGGCAAGGATACGCAGTATTTT. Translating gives CASSLRTGGKDTQYF.

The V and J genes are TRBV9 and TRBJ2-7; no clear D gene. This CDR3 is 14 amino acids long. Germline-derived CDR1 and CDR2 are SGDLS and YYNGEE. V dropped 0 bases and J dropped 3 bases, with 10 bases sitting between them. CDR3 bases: TGTGCCAGCAGCGTAGGACGGGCCAACTACGAGCAGTACTTC. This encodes CASSVGRANYEQYF.

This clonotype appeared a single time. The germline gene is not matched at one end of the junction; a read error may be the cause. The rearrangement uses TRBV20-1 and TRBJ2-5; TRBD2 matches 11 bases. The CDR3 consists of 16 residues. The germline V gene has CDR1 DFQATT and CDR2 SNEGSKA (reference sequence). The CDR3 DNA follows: TGCAGTGCTAGGGATCTAGCGGGGGGACCGCGAGAGACCCGGTACTTC. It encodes CSARDLAGGPRETRYF.

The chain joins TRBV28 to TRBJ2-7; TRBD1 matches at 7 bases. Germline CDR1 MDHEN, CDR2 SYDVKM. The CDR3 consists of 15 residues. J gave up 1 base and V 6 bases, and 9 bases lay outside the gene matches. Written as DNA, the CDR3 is TGTGCCAGCAGAGTACCCCTACAGGGGTCCTACGAGCAGTACTTC. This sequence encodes CASRVPLQGSYEQYF. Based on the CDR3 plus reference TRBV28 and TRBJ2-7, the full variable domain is DVKVTQSSRYLVKRTGEKVFLECVQDMDHENMFWYRQDPGLGLRLIYFSYDVKMKEKGDIPEGYSVSREKKERFSLILESASTNQTSMYLCASRVPLQGSYEQYFGPGTRLTVT.

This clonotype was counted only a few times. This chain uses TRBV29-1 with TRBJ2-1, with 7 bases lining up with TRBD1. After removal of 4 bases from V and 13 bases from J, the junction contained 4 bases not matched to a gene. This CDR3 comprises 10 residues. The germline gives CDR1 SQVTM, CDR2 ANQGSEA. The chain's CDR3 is CSVGDSPQFF. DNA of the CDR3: TGCAGCGTTGGGGACAGCCCCCAGTTCTTC.

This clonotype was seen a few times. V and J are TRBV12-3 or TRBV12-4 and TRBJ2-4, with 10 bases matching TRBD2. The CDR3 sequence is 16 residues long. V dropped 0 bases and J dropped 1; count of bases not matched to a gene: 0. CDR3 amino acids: CASSLATSGAKNIQYF. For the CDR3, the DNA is TGTGCCAGCAGTTTAGCGACTAGCGGGGCCAAAAACATTCAGTACTTC.

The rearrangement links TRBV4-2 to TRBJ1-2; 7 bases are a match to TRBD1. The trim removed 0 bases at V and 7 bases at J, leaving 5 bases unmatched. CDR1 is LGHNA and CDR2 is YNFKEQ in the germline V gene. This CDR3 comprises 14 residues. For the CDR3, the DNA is TGTGCCAGCAGCCAAGAGACAGGGAATGCTGGCTACACCTTC. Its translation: CASSQETGNAGYTF.